This TCR beta chain was sequenced for a study of technical replicates of blood from four donors. Only in-frame clones appear in the TCRdb table, and some are missing; sequencing was by immunoSEQ multiplex PCR. The repertoire holds 99,000 or so clones, with nearly 97% as singletons. The origin of this receptor is a human donor in good health. The sample comprised T cells isolated from PBMCs.

CDR3 sequence reads: CASSSTGGFFKNEQYF. DNA for the CDR3: TGTGCCAGCAGCTCGACAGGGGGCTTCTTCAAGAACGAGCAGTACTTC. The chain combines TRBV7-9 with TRBJ2-7, with 10 bases fitting TRBD1. This CDR3 has 16 residues. Germline CDR1 SEHNR, CDR2 FQNEAQ (reference sequence). V trimming: 4 bases; J trimming: 5 bases; junction bases outside the gene matches: 11. The whole variable domain, filled in from reference TRBV7-9 and TRBJ2-7, reads DTGVSQNPRHKITKRGQNVTFRCDPISEHNRLYWYRQTLGQGPEFLTYFQNEAQLEKSRLLSDRFSAERPKGSFSTLEIQRTEQGDSAMYLCASSSTGGFFKNEQYFGPGTRLTVT.